This T cell receptor beta chain was identified during a study of shared clonotypes between healthy human individuals. The study's findings and limits: Limitation of the genetic and exposure-history diversity represented came from the few donors.

Germline loops: CDR1 SGDLS, CDR2 YYNGEE. The CDR3 extends over 16 amino acids. J gave up 5 bases and V 0 bases, and 7 bases lay outside the gene matches. As to this clone: Antigen: not known.

Clones were sequenced by immunoSEQ multiplex PCR, and TCRdb holds only the in-frame ones, with some missing. The sample lists approximately 2,000,000 clones; around 93% were seen once. CD8 cells regarded as naive lacked CD45RO, were positively chosen for CCR7, and omitted terminally differentiated effector memory CD45RA+ cells. The clonotype comes from a man aged 18 to 30 in good health. Some clones in this sample may be carry-over from other donors' samples. Input material: naive CD8+ T cells from PBMCs. The chain uses TRBV9 and TRBJ2-2; 7 bases line up with TRBD2. In DNA, the CDR3 is TGTGCCAGCAGCGTAGTCGGCGGGAGAGCGACCGGGGAGCTGTTTTTT. Amino acids: CASSVVGGRATGELFF.